Shown below are 10 T cell receptor beta chains from a single sample sequenced in a study of technical replicates of blood from a handful of donors. Data came from immunoSEQ multiplex PCR; TCRdb stores just in-frame clones and leaves some out. The sample gives some 98,000 clones, nearly 97% of which show up once; 0.23% is in the top ten. Sequences were obtained from T cells isolated from PBMCs. These TCRs come from a human donor in good health.

This clone was recorded once. V gene TRBV7-9 combines with J gene TRBJ2-1, with a weak D call TRBD2 (6 bases). Germline assignment: CDR1 SEHNR and CDR2 FQNEAQ (reference sequence). The V end was cut by 5 bases, the J end by 7 bases, with 15 bases between. This CDR3 is 14 amino acids long. The CDR3 DNA is TGTGCCAGCAGCAAGGGACTGTCCTTTAATGAGCAGTTCTTC. Amino acid sequence: CASSKGLSFNEQFF. Variable domain in full (rest from reference TRBV7-9 and TRBJ2-1): DTGVSQNPRHKITKRGQNVTFRCDPISEHNRLYWYRQTLGQGPEFLTYFQNEAQLEKSRLLSDRFSAERPKGSFSTLEIQRTEQGDSAMYLCASSKGLSFNEQFFGPGTRLTVL.

This chain links TRBV9 with TRBJ2-2; unclear D gene. V was shortened by 3 bases and J by 6 bases, with 9 bases between the two germline ends. Germline CDR1 SGDLS, CDR2 YYNGEE. This CDR3 is built from 13 residues. The CDR3 coding sequence is TGTGCCAGCAGCGCACCCCCGGCCGGGGAGCTGTTTTTT. The encoded protein is CASSAPPAGELFF.

The chain uses TRBV5-1 and TRBJ2-2, with 8 bases identical to TRBD1. J was trimmed by 3 bases and V by 2 bases; bases with no gene match: 6. From germline, CDR1 is SGHRS and CDR2 YFSETQ. The CDR3 has 16 amino acids. In DNA, the CDR3 is TGCGCCAGCAGCTTTGGCGGGACAGGACACACCGGGGAGCTGTTTTTT. Translating it yields CASSFGGTGHTGELFF.

The CDR3 is CASLPGHGYNEQFF. The CDR3 nucleotides are TGTGCCAGCTTACCGGGACATGGTTACAATGAGCAGTTCTTC. The rearrangement links TRBV28 to TRBJ2-1, with a possible D match to TRBD1 (6 bases). Germline CDR1 is MDHEN and CDR2 is SYDVKM. V was trimmed by 8 bases and J by 4 bases, leaving 15 bases between them. The CDR3 extends over 14 amino acids.

This rearrangement joins TRBV4-2 to TRBJ2-3; 13 bases align to TRBD2. Germline V gene lookup returns CDR1 LGHNA and CDR2 YNFKEQ. CDR3 length: 16 amino acids. V gave up 0 bases and J gave up 7 bases; unmatched junction bases: 4. The CDR3 protein is CASSQDQTSGRNTQYF. Written as DNA, the CDR3 is TGTGCCAGCAGCCAAGATCAGACTAGCGGGAGGAATACGCAGTATTTT.

The J gene is TRBJ2-3, the V gene TRBV19, with 13 positions matching TRBD2. Germline CDR1 is LNHDA and CDR2 is SQIVND (reference sequence). The CDR3 has 16 residues. V trimming: 5 bases; J trimming: 4 bases; junction bases outside the gene matches: 6. The CDR3 coding sequence is TGTGCCAGTAGTCCAGGGACTAGCGGGAAGGCAGATACGCAGTATTTT. Its protein is CASSPGTSGKADTQYF. The full variable domain, its missing parts supplied by reference TRBV19 and TRBJ2-3, is DGGITQSPKYLFRKEGQNVTLSCEQNLNHDAMYWYRQDPGQGLRLIYYSQIVNDFQKGDIAEGYSVSREKKESFPLTVTSAQKNPTAFYLCASSPGTSGKADTQYFGPGTRLTVL.

CDR3 protein: CSTNQGDTQYF. CDR3 coding DNA: TGCAGTACCAATCAGGGAGATACGCAGTATTTT. This chain connects TRBV20-1 to TRBJ2-3; maybe TRBD1 (5 bases). Germline V gives CDR1 DFQATT, CDR2 SNEGSKA (reference sequence). The ends were cut back, 8 bases at V and 5 bases at J, with 11 bases in the middle. CDR3 size: 11 residues.

This chain joins TRBV11-2 and TRBJ2-1; 11 bases are shared with TRBD2. The ends lost 5 bases at V and 4 bases at J; junction bases unmatched: 10. Germline assignment: CDR1 SGHAT and CDR2 FQNNGV. The CDR3 has 17 amino acids. CDR3 in amino acids: CASSNAGTSGIYNEQFF. The CDR3 region has the DNA TGTGCCAGCAGCAATGCCGGGACTAGCGGAATATACAATGAGCAGTTCTTC.

The chain carries TRBV19 and TRBJ2-7; 10 nucleotides agree with TRBD1. Germline loops: CDR1 LNHDA, CDR2 SQIVND (reference sequence). This CDR3 comprises 13 residues. V shed 10 bases and J 6 bases; nucleotides not matched to a gene: 9. CDR3 amino acids: CATSGQGNFEQYF. The CDR3 bases are TGTGCCACTTCGGGACAGGGGAATTTCGAGCAGTACTTC.

This rearrangement joins TRBV6-5 to TRBJ2-2; weak D call: TRBD1 (6 bases). Germline CDR1 MNHEY, CDR2 SVGAGI. The ends were cut back, 7 bases at V and 1 base at J, with 10 bases in the middle. The CDR3 spans 14 residues. CDR3 DNA sequence: TGTGCCAGCATGCGACAGGTGAACACCGGGGAGCTGTTTTTT. Amino acid sequence: CASMRQVNTGELFF.